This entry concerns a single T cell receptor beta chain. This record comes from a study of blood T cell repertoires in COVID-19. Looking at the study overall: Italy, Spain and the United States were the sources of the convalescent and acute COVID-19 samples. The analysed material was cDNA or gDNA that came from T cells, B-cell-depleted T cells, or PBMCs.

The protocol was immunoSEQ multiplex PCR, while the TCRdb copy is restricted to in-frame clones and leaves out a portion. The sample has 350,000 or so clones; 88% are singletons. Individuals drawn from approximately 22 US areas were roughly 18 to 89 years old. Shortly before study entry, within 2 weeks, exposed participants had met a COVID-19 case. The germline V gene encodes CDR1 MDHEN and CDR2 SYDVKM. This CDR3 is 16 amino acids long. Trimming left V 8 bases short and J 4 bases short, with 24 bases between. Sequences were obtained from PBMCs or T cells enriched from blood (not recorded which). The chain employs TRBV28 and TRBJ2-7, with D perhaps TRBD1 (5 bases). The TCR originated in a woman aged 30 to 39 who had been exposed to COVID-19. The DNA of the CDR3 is TGTGCCAGCCCCCCCGGTCATGGACACCGCATTTACGAGCAGTACTTC. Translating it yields CASPPGHGHRIYEQYF.